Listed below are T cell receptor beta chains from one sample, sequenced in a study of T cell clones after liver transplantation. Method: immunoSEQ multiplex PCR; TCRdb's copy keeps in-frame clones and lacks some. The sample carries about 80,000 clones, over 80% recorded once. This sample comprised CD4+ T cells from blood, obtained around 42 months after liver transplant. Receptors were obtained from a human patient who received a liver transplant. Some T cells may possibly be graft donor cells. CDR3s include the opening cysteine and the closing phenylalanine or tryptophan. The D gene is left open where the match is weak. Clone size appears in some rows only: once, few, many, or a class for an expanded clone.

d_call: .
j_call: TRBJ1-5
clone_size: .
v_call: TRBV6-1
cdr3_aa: CASSEAGWGNQPQHF
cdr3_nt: TGTGCCAGCAGTGAAGCGGGGTGGGGAAATCAGCCCCAGCATTTT

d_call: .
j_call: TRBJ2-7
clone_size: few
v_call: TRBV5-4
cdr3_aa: CASRPGTDEPYEQYF
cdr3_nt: TGTGCCAGCAGGCCCGGGACGGACGAACCCTACGAGCAGTACTTC

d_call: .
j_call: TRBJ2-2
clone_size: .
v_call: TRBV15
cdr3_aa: CATSGRHRVSGELFF
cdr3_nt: TGTGCCACCAGCGGAAGACACAGGGTATCCGGGGAGCTGTTTTTT

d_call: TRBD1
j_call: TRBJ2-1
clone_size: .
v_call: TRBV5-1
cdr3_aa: CASSATGTANEQFF
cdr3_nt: TGCGCCAGCAGCGCCACCGGGACAGCCAATGAGCAGTTCTTC

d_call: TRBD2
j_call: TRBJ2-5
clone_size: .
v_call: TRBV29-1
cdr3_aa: CSVERAGGPWGETQYF
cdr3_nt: TGCAGCGTTGAAAGGGCGGGAGGGCCTTGGGGAGAGACCCAGTACTTC

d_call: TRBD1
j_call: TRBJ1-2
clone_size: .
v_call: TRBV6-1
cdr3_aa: CASMDRGRVYYGYTF
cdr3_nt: TGTGCCAGCATGGACAGGGGGCGCGTTTACTATGGCTACACCTTC

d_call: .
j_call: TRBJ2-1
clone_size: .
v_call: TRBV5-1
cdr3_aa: CASSLVSGVQFF
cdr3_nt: TGCGCCAGCAGCCTGGTATCAGGGGTGCAGTTCTTC

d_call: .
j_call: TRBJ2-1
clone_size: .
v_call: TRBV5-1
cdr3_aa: CASSGTGTPENEQFF
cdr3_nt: TGCGCCAGCAGCGGAACCGGGACACCCGAAAATGAGCAGTTCTTC

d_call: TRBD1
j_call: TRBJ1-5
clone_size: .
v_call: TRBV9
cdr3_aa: CASSYRGHRDQPQHF
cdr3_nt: TGTGCCAGCTCTTACAGGGGGCATCGGGATCAGCCCCAGCATTTT

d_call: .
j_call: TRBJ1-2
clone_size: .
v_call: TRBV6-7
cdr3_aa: CAAGGQEAYGYTF
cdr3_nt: TGCGCCGCGGGAGGGCAGGAGGCCTATGGCTACACCTTC

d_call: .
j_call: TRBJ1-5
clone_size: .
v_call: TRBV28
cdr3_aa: CASQGGGGNQPQHF
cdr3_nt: TGTGCCAGCCAAGGGGGAGGAGGCAATCAGCCCCAGCATTTT

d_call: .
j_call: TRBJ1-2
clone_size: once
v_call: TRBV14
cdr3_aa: CASSQEKAYGYTF
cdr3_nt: TGTGCCAGCAGCCAAGAAAAGGCCTATGGCTACACCTTC

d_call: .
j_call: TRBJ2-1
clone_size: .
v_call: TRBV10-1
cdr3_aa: CASSPSLGNYNEQFF
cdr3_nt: TGCGCCAGCAGTCCCTCCCTAGGGAACTACAATGAGCAGTTCTTC

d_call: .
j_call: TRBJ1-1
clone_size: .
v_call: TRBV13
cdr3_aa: CASSSGVNTEAFF
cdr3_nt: TGTGCCAGCAGCTCGGGAGTTAACACTGAAGCTTTCTTT

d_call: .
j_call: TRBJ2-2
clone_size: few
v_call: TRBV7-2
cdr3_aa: CASSLKIGELFF
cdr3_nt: TGTGCCAGCAGCTTAAAGATCGGGGAGCTGTTTTTT

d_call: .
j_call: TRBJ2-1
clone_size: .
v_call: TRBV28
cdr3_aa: CASSYRGRVLSSYNEQFF
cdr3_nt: TGTGCCAGCAGTTACCGAGGGCGGGTACTAAGCTCCTACAATGAGCAGTTCTTC

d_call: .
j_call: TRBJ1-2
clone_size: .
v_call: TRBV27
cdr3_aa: CASSTVGHGYTF
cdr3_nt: TGTGCCAGCAGCACCGTGGGGCATGGCTACACCTTC

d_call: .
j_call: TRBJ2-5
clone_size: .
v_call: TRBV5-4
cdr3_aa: CASSPPRGGETQYF
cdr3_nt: TGTGCCAGCAGCCCACCCAGAGGTGGGGAGACCCAGTACTTC

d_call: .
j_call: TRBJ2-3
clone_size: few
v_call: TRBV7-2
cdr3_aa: CASRYDWSRGTDTQYF
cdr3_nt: TGTGCCAGCAGATACGACTGGAGTCGGGGCACAGATACGCAGTATTTT

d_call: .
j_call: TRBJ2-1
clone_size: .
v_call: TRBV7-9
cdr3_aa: CASSLQGSYNEQFF
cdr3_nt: TGTGCCAGCAGCTTACAGGGTTCCTACAATGAGCAGTTCTTC

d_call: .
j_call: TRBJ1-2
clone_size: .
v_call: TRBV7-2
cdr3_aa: CASSPDTPSAYTF
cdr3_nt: TGTGCCAGCAGCCCGGACACGCCAAGCGCCTACACCTTC

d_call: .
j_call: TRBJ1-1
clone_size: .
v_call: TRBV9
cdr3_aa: CASSPREGNTEAFF
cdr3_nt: TGTGCCAGCAGCCCCCGGGAGGGGAATACTGAAGCTTTCTTT

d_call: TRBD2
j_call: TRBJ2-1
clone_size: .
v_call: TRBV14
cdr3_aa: CASSLYGAGGPHNEQFF
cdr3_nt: TGTGCCAGCAGCCTGTATGGGGCGGGAGGTCCTCACAATGAGCAGTTCTTC

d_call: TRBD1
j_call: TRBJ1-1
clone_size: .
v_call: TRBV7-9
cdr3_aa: CASSPGTGVHTEAFF
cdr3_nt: TGTGCCAGCAGCCCGGGGACAGGGGTACACACTGAAGCTTTCTTT

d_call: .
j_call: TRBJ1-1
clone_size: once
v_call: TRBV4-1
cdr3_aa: CASSQDSGQRAAFF
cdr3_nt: TGCGCCAGCAGCCAAGATTCAGGACAGCGTGCGGCTTTCTTT

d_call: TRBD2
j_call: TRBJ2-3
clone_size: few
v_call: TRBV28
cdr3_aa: CASRTLRRASGSVGGTDTQYF
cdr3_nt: TGTGCCAGCAGAACCTTAAGGAGGGCTAGCGGGAGCGTCGGGGGCACAGATACGCAGTATTTT

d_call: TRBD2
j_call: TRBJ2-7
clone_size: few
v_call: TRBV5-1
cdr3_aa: CASSLIAGGPEQYF
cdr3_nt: TGCGCCAGCAGCTTGATAGCGGGAGGGCCCGAGCAGTACTTC

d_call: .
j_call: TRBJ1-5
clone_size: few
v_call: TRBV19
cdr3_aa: CASSIGTPSNQPQHF
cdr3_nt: TGTGCCAGTAGTATAGGGACCCCTAGCAATCAGCCCCAGCATTTT

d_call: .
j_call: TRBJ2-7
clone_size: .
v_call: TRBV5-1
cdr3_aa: CASSYARLEPSYEQYF
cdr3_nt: TGCGCCAGCAGCTACGCCCGACTAGAGCCCAGCTACGAGCAGTACTTC

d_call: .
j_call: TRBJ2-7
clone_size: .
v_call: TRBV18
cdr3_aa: CASSPRDYEQYF
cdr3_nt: TGTGCCAGCTCACCACGGGACTACGAGCAGTACTTC

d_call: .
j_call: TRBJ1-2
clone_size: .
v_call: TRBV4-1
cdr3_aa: CASSRLFRTDYGYTF
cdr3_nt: TGCGCCAGCAGCCGCCTTTTCAGGACGGACTATGGCTACACCTTC

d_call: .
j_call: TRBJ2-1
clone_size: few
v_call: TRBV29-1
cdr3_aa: CSVEDLITGSYNEQFF
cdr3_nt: TGCAGCGTTGAAGATCTAATAACAGGGTCCTACAATGAGCAGTTCTTC

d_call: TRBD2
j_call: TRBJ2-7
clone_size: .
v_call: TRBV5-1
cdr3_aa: CASSLELAGGSYEQYF
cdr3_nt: TGCGCCAGCAGCTTGGAACTAGCGGGTGGCTCCTACGAGCAGTACTTC

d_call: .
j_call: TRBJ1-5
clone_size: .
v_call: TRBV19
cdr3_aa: CASSSGLRASNQPQHF
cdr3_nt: TGTGCCAGTAGTTCTGGACTCAGGGCCAGCAATCAGCCCCAGCATTTT

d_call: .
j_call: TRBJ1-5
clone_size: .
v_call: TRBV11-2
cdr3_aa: CASSPYSNQPQHF
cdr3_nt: TGTGCCAGCAGCCCCTATAGCAATCAGCCCCAGCATTTT

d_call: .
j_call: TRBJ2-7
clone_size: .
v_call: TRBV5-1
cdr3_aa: CASSWDVGSYEQYF
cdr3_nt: TGCGCCAGCAGTTGGGACGTCGGCTCCTACGAGCAGTACTTC

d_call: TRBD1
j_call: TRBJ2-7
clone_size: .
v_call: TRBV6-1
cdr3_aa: CASSGQGAGEQYF
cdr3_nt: TGTGCCAGCAGTGGACAGGGGGCGGGCGAGCAGTACTTC

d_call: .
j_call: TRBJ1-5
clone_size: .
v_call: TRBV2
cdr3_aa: CASSDPSMGADQPQHF
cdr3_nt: TGTGCCAGCAGTGATCCTTCGATGGGCGCCGATCAGCCCCAGCATTTT

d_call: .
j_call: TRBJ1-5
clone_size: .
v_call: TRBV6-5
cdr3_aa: CASSRSGNSNQPQHF
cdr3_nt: TGTGCCAGCAGCCGGTCCGGTAATAGCAATCAGCCCCAGCATTTT

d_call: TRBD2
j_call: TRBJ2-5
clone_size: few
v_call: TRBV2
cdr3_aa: CASSGMGLALKTQYF
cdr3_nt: TGTGCCAGCAGTGGTATGGGACTAGCGTTGAAGACCCAGTACTTC

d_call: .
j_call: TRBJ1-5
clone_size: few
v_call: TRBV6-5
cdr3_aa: CASRRGGEVNQPQHF
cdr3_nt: TGTGCCAGCCGGCGGGGAGGCGAGGTGAATCAGCCCCAGCATTTT

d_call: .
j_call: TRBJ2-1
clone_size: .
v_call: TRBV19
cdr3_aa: CASSIYGRVPGNEQFF
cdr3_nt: TGTGCCAGTAGTATCTATGGCAGGGTACCAGGGAATGAGCAGTTCTTC

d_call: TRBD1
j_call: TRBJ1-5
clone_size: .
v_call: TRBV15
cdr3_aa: CATSASTGYNQPQHF
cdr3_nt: TGTGCCACCAGCGCTTCGACAGGGTATAATCAGCCCCAGCATTTT

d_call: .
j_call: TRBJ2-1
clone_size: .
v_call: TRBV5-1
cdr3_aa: CASSSQGSEQFF
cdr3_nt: TGCGCCAGCAGCTCCCAGGGGTCTGAGCAGTTCTTC

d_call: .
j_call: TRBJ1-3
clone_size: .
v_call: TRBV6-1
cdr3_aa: CASSEMLGVSGNTIYF
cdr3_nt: TGTGCCAGCAGTGAAATGTTAGGGGTCTCTGGAAACACCATATATTTT

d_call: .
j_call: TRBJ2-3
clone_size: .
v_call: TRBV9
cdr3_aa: CASSVGNSADTQYF
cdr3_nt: TGTGCCAGCAGCGTAGGTAACAGCGCAGATACGCAGTATTTT

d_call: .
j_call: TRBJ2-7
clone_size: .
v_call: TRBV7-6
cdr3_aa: CASSPRHNSYEQYF
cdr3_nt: TGTGCCAGCAGCCCCCGTCATAACTCCTACGAGCAGTACTTC

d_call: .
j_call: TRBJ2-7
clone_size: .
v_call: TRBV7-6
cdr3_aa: CASSRMDSYEQYF
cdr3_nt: TGTGCCAGCAGCCGTATGGACAGCTACGAGCAGTACTTC

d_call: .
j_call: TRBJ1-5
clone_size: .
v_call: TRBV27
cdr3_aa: CASSLYWQPQHF
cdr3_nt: TGTGCCAGCAGTTTATACTGGCAGCCCCAGCATTTT

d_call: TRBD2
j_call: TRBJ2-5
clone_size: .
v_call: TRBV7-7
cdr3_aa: CASSHSGRRETQYF
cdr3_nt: TGTGCTAGCAGCCATAGCGGGAGGAGGGAGACCCAGTACTTC

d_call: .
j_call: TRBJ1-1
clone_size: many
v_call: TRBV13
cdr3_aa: CASSFTKGNTEAFF
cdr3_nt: TGTGCCAGCAGCTTTACAAAAGGGAACACTGAAGCTTTCTTT

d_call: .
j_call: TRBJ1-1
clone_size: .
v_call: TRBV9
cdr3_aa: CASSPLHGVALNTEAFF
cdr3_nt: TGTGCCAGCAGCCCCCTCCATGGGGTCGCACTAAACACTGAAGCTTTCTTT

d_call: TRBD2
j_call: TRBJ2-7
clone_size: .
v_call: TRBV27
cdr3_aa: CASSWGREGGEQYF
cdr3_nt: TGTGCCAGCAGTTGGGGGCGGGAGGGCGGAGAGCAGTACTTC

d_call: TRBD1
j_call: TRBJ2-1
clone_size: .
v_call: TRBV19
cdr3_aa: CASSSGQGQNEQFF
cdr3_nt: TGTGCCAGTAGTTCAGGACAGGGCCAGAATGAGCAGTTCTTC

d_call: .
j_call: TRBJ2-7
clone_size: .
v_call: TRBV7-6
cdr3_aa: CASSPQADLVPGAQYF
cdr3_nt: TGTGCCAGCAGCCCACAGGCGGACTTGGTTCCGGGGGCGCAGTACTTC

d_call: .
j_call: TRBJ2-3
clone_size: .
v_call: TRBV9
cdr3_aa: CASSVTASQGQITDTQYF
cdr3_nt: TGTGCCAGCAGCGTAACCGCGTCCCAGGGACAAATCACAGATACGCAGTATTTT

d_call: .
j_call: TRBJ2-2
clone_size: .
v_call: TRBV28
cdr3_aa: CASTTQGGDGELFF
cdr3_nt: TGTGCCAGCACCACCCAGGGGGGGGACGGGGAGCTGTTTTTT

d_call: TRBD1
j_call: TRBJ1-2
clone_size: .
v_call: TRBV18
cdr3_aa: CASSKGARYGYTF
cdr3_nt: TGTGCCAGCTCAAAGGGGGCGAGGTATGGCTACACCTTC

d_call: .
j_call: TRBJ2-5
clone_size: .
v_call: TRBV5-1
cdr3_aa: CASSFGGGEETQYF
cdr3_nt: TGCGCCAGCAGTTTTGGAGGGGGAGAGGAGACCCAGTACTTC